A single sample is the source of the 6 T cell receptor beta chains below, sequenced in a study of blood T cell repertoires in COVID-19. The protocol was immunoSEQ multiplex PCR, while the TCRdb copy is restricted to in-frame clones and leaves out a portion. Of tens of thousands of clones listed, 90% are singletons. Input material: peripheral blood. These receptors were obtained from a man aged 18 to 30 with COVID-19, enrolled during active disease.

J is TRBJ2-1 and V is TRBV12-3 or TRBV12-4; D is possibly TRBD1 (5 bases). This CDR3 comprises 13 residues. V lost 4 bases and J 5 bases, leaving 9 bases between the germline ends. CDR3 DNA sequence: TGTGCCAGCAGTTGGACACCTGACAATGAGCAGTTCTTC. This gives the protein CASSWTPDNEQFF.

This clone was found once. V and J are TRBV4-3 and TRBJ2-7, with TRBD2 identical over 9 bases. Trimming removed 3 bases from V and 6 bases from J; junction bases left unmatched: 9. The germline V gene encodes CDR1 LGHNA and CDR2 YSLEER. CDR3 size: 15 residues. The CDR3 sequence is CASSHGLAGASEQYF. The CDR3 DNA follows: TGCGCCAGCAGCCACGGTTTAGCGGGAGCTTCCGAGCAGTACTTC.

The genes are TRBV11-3 and TRBJ2-3, with a possible D match to TRBD2 (5 bases). V lost 5 bases to trimming and J lost 0 bases, with 15 bases between them. This CDR3 contains 16 residues. The germline CDR1 and CDR2 sequences are SGHNT and YENEEA. CDR3 in DNA: TGTGCCAGCAGCCCCGGGGTACAGTCTAGCACAGATACGCAGTATTTT. Translating gives CASSPGVQSSTDTQYF. The whole variable domain, remainder taken from reference TRBV11-3 and TRBJ2-3, is EAGVVQSPRYKIIEKKQPVAFWCNPISGHNTLYWYLQNLGQGPELLIRYENEEAVDDSQLPKDRFSAERLKGVDSTLKIQPAELGDSAVYLCASSPGVQSSTDTQYFGPGTRLTVL.

This clone was seen just once. CDR3 DNA: TGCGCCAGCAGTTCAATCGGAATAGCGGCGCCTACAGGGGCCTACAATGAGCAGTTCTTC. It encodes CASSSIGIAAPTGAYNEQFF. The chain couples TRBV23-1 to TRBJ2-1; TRBD1 is a possible D gene (7 bases). TRBV23-1 is designated an ORF whose function remains uncertain. The CDR3 runs 20 residues. V was pared by 5 bases and J by 2 bases, with 28 bases between.

This clone was counted once. V and J are TRBV9 and TRBJ2-3; 7 bases map to TRBD1. Per the germline V gene, CDR1 is SGDLS and CDR2 is YYNGEE. Trimming at V came to 0 bases and at J to 8 bases, leaving 0 bases not matched to a gene. This CDR3 spans 12 amino acids. The CDR3 is CASSVAGGTQYF. Here the CDR3 DNA reads TGTGCCAGCAGCGTAGCAGGGGGTACGCAGTATTTT.

The V call is TRBV28, the J call TRBJ1-6; D uncertain. The CDR3 extends over 13 amino acids. The germline V gene has CDR1 MDHEN and CDR2 SYDVKM. The ends were cut back, 10 bases at V and 6 bases at J, with 13 bases in the middle. The CDR3 loop reads CAIADRSNSPLHF. The DNA for the CDR3 is TGTGCCATTGCTGACCGGAGTAATTCACCCCTCCACTTT.